This T cell receptor beta chain was sequenced during a study of CD8 T cells in ankylosing spondylitis. Study findings and constraints: Significant enrichment of disease-linked clones was reported in matched ankylosing spondylitis synovial fluid. Among TCR beta sequences, a motif of roughly 8 highly homologous variants appeared characteristic of ankylosing spondylitis blood. In the blood and synovial fluid of reactive arthritis, some motif variants had been previously reported.

Germline CDR1 is KGHSH and CDR2 is LQKENI. Trimming took off 8 bases at V and 2 bases at J, with 12 bases between the two ends. The CDR3 runs to 13 residues. Quantitative barcoded 5'-RACE was used to prepare TCR beta libraries. MiXCR was run by TCRdb on the 5' RACE reads, yielding one entry per CDR3 protein. The table includes 750,000 to 850,000 distinct CDR3 sequences, 10% to 15% detected once. This clonotype has only a few counts. Antigen unknown. The receptor was derived from a male donor with ankylosing spondylitis. The gene calls are TRBV18 and TRBJ1-1; maybe TRBD1 (6 bases). What was sequenced was blood, either unsorted or a sorted T cell fraction (not recorded which). CDR3 amino acids: CASTGQSNTEAFF. The DNA for the CDR3 is TGTGCCAGCACCGGACAGTCAAACACTGAAGCTTTCTTT.